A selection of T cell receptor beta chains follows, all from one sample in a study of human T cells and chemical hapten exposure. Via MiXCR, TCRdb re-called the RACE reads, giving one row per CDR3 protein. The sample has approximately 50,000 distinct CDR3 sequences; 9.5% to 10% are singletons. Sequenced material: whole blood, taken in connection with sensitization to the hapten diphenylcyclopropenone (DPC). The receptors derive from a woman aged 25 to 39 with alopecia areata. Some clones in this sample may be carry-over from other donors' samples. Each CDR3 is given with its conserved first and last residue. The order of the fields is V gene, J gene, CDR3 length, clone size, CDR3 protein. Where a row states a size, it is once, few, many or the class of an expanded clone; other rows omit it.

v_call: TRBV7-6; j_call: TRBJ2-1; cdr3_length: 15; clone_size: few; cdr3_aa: CASSPSGGGYDEQFF
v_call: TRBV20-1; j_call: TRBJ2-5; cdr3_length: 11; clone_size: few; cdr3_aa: CSASPLETQYF
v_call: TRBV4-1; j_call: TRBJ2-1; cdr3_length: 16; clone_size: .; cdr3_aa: CASSLVRLAVYNEQFF
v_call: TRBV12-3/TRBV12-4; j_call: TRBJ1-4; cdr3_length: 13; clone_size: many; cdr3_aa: CASRTTGREKLFF
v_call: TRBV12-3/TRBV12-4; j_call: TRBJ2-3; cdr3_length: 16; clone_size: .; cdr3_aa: CASSLAGGPSTDTQYF
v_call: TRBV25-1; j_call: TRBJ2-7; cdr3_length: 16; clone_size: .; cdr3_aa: CASSRPGGRSSYEQYF
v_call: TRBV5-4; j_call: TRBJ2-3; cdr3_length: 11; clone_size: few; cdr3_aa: CASGRPDTQYF
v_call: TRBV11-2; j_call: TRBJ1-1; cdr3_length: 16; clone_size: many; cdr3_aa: CASSLDRTGLVTEAFF
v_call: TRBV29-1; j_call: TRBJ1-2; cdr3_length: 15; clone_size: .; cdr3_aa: CSVVADGRRDYGDTF
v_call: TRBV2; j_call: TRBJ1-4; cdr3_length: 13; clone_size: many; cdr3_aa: CASSDRMEEKLFF
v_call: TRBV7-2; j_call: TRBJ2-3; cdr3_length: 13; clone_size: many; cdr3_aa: CASSLADTDTQYF
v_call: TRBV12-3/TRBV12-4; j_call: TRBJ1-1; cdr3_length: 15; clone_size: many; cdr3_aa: CASSSTTGLSTEAFF
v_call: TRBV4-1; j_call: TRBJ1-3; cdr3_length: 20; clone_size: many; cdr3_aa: CASSQLQAKVGSGAGNTIYF
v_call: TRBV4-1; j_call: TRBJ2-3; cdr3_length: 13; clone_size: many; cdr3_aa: CASSQAYTDTQYF
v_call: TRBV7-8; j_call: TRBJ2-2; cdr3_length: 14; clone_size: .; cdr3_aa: CASRDPAGTGELFF
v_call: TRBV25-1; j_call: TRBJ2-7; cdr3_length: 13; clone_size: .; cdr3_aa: CASSGGLRYEQYF
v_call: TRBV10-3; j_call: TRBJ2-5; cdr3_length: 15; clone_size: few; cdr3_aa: CAISEATGGAETQYF
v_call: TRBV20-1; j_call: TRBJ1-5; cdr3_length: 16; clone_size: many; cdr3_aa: CSARGGARPSNQPQHF
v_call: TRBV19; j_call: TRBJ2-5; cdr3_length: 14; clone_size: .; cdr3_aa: CASSIAGVGETQYF
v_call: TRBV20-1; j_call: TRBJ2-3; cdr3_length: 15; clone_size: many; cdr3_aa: CSARDQRGGLNTQYF
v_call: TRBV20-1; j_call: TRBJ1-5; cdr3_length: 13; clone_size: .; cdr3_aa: CSARNRENQPQHF
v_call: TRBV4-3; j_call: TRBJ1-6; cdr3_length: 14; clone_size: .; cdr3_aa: CASSPDRGRSPLHF
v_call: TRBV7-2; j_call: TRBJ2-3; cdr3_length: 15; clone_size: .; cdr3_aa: CASSRDRGRTDTQYF
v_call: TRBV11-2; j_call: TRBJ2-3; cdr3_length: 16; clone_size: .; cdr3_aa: CASSLDRRGGSDTQYF
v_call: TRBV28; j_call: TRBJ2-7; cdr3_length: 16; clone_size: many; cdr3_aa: CASKRRGGKGDREQYF
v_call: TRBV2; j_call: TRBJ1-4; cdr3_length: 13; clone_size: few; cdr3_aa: CASWSATNEKLFF
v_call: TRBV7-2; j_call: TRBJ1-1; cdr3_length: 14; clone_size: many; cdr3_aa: CASSLGPPSTEAFF
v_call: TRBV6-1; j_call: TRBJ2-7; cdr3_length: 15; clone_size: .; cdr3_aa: CASSGRQGIGYEQYF
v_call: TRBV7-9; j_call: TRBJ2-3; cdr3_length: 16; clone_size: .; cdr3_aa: CASSPPQLGATDTQYF
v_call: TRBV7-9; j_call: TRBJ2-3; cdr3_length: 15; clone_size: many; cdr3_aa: CASSRGDGSTDTQYF
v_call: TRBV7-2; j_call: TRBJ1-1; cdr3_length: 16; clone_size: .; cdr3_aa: CASSPRVEGMNTEAFF
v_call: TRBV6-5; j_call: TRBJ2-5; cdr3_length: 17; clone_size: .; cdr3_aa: CASSYSRTLAGQETQYF
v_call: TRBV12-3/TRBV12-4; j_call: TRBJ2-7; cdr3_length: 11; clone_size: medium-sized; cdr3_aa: CASSHTYEQYF
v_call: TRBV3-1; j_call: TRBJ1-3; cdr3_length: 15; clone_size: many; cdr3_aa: CASSQAQGSGNTIYF
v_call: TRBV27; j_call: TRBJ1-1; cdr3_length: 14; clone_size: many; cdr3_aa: CASSPRERNTEAFF
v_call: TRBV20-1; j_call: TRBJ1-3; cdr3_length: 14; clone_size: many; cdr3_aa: CSASPGQLGNTIYF
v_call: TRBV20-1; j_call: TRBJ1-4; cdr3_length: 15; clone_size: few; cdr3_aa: CSARAGYTTNEKLFF
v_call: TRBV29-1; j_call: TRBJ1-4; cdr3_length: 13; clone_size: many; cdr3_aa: CSGGAATNEKLFF
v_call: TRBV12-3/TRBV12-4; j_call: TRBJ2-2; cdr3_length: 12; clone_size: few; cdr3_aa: CASSRGTGELFF
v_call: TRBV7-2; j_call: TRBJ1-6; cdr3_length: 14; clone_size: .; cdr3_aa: CASSFTGLDSPLHF
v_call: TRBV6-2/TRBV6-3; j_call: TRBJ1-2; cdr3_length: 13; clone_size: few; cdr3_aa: CASSLQDNYGYTF
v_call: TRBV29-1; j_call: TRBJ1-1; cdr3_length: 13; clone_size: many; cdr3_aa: CSVGHSLNTEAFF
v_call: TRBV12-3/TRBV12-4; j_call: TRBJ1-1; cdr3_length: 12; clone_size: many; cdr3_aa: CASRSRDTEAFF
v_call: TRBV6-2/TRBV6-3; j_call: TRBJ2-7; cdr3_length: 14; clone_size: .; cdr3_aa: CASSYSTSAYEQYF
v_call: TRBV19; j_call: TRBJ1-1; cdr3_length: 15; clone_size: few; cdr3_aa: CASSILGGSVSEAFF
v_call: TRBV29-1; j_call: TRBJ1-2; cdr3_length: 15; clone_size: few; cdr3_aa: CSVEDTAITNYGYTF
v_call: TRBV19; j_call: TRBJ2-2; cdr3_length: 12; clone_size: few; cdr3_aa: CASSQGIGELFF
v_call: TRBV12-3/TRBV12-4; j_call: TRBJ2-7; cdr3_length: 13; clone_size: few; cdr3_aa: CASSLGAPGEQYF
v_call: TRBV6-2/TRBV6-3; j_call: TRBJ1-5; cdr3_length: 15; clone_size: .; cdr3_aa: CASSPGPYSNQPQHF
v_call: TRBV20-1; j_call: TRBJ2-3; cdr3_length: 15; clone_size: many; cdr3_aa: CSAQLGQRGTDTQYF
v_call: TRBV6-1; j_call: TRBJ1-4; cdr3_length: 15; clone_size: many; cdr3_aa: CASSESQGVGEKLFF
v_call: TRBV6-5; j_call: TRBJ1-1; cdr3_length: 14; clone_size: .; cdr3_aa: CASSYGTGGTEAFF
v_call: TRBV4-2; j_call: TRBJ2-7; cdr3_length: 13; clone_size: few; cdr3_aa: CASSQDRGYEQYF
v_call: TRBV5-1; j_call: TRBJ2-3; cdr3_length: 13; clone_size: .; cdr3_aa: CASSLQATDTRYF
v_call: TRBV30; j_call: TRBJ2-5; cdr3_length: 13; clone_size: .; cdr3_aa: CAWTRLFGETQYF
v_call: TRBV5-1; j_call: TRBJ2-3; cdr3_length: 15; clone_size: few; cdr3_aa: CASSLVPDSTDTQYF
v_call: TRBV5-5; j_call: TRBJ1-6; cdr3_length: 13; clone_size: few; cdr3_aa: CASSLVGDSPLHF
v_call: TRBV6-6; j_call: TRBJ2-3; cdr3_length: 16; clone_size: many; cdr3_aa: CASSYTLAGGPDTQYF
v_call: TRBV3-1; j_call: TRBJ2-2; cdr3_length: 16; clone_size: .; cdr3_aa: CASRDGDRGNTGELFF
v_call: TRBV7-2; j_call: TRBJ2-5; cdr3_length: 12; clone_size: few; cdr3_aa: CASSFSHETQYF